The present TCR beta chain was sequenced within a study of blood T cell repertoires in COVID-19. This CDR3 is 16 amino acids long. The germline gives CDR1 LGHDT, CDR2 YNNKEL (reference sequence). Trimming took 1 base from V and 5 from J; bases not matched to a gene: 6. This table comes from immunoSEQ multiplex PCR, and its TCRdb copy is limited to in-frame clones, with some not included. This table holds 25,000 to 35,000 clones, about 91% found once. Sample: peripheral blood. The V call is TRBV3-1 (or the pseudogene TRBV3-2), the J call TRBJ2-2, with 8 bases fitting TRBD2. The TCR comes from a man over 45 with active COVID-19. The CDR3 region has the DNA TGTGCCAGCAGCCAAGGTTCGGGGGGGCGGACCGGGGAGCTGTTTTTT. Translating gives CASSQGSGGRTGELFF.